This TCR beta chain was identified during a study of tumor and adjacent non-tumor tissue in lung cancer. Across the whole study: The cohort had around eleven adenocarcinoma, a couple of squamous cell and 1 small cell patients. Stage I to III disease affected about ten men and 5 women aged 31 to 76. Study-level results: Normal lung showed higher cumulative top 100 clone frequency than tumor. TCR diversity was significantly greater in tumor than normal lung tissue.

The CDR3 has 18 residues. V was clipped by 2 bases and J by 2 bases; unmatched bases: 10. Per germline, CDR1 SEHNR and CDR2 FQNEAQ (reference sequence). The library came from three nested PCR rounds adapted from ARM-PCR protocols. TCRdb recomputed calls from the multiplex PCR reads with MiXCR, one row per CDR3 protein. The top ten clones hold roughly 31% of a sample with around 50,000 distinct CDR3 sequences, under 75% of them seen once. Worth noting for this clonotype: Antigen specificity is unknown.

This sample's RNA came from whole unsorted tissue. This non-tumor lung sample came from over 3 cm beyond the tumor edge. The chain combines TRBV7-9 with TRBJ2-1, with TRBD2 matching 9 bases. The sample taken for sequencing was distant non-tumor lung tissue. The sequence came from a woman aged 70-85 years with non-small cell lung cancer. The CDR3 spells CASSLIFALAGAYNEQFF. The CDR3 DNA sequence: TGTGCCAGCAGCTTAATCTTTGCACTAGCGGGTGCCTACAATGAGCAGTTCTTC.